This T cell receptor beta chain was sequenced during a study of T cells in Graves' hyperthyroidism and ophthalmopathy. Among ophthalmopathy patients, the Clinical Activity Score reached at least 3, the NOSPECS grade reached at least 4, and duration remained under 3 months. Diagnosis rested on symptoms, serum thyroxine and TRAb, thyroid ultrasound, and orbital computed tomography. On this clonotype itself: The antigen remains unidentified.

Study findings and constraints: Most clonotypes that expanded in the thyroid above 0.001 also showed up in blood. Stable hyperthyroidism and ophthalmopathy were separated using 13 V-J signatures.

The CDR3 regions of TCR beta were amplified from RNA transcripts. The HTBI primer set drove a first-round RT-PCR of the TCR CDR3. Each CDR3 protein is one row after TCRdb ran MiXCR on the multiplex PCR reads. The profile shows around 500,000 distinct CDR3 sequences, about 20% of them singletons. CDR1 and CDR2 (germline): LNHDA, SQIVND (reference sequence). Trimming cost V 7 bases and J 3 bases; bases outside gene matches: 15. This CDR3 region has 17 residues. The sequencing sample was made of blood. V is TRBV19 and J is TRBJ2-1, with 7 bases that match TRBD1. The clonotype comes from a woman between 65 and 79 years old with Graves' ophthalmopathy. CDR3: CASTPRGRWVNYNEQFF. The DNA of the CDR3 is TGTGCCAGTACCCCGAGGGGGCGATGGGTTAACTACAATGAGCAGTTCTTC. Variable domain in full (rest from reference TRBV19 and TRBJ2-1): DGGITQSPKYLFRKEGQNVTLSCEQNLNHDAMYWYRQDPGQGLRLIYYSQIVNDFQKGDIAEGYSVSREKKESFPLTVTSAQKNPTAFYLCASTPRGRWVNYNEQFFGPGTRLTVL.